The T cell receptor beta chain described here comes from a study of T cell responses to AZD1222 COVID-19 vaccine. Study conclusions and caveats: Repertoire sampling occurred only after the peak T cell response. Two doses of AZD1222 preceded a rise in Spike-specific TCR breadth and depth. Distributed over spike, vaccine-associated CD4 TCRs predominated at 160-218 and 743-854.

The germline V gene encodes CDR1 SGHTA and CDR2 FQGNSA. The CDR3 covers 15 residues. With 2 bases clipped from V and 6 bases from J, the junction kept 9 bases outside the gene matches. About this clone: The target antigen is unknown.

Generated by immunoSEQ multiplex PCR, the TCRdb table keeps only in-frame clones and is missing some. The sample has around 130,000 clones, about 90% seen once; the top ten hold less than 5%. The chain has TRBV7-2 and TRBJ1-2; 7 bases line up with TRBD1. The input for sequencing was peripheral blood, taken 28 days after the second AZD1222 dose. This receptor was taken from an adult who received the AZD1222 COVID-19 vaccine. The CDR3 region is CASSLWQGVQNGYTF. CDR3 nucleotide sequence: TGTGCCAGCAGCTTATGGCAGGGGGTACAGAATGGCTACACCTTC.